This T cell receptor beta chain is from a study of blood T cells in healthy people across ages. Study-wide points: Age showed a roughly linear inverse relationship with TCR beta diversity per million T cells.

A sample-barcoded 5' primer and a J-beta primer mix were used in a second PCR of roughly 6 to 11 cycles. Every cDNA molecule carried a tag from a template-switch adaptor bearing 12 random nucleotides. TCRdb independently ran MiXCR on the 5' RACE reads; one entry per CDR3 protein. The sample includes over a million distinct CDR3 sequences, around 45% of them seen just once. Trimming shortened V by 11 bases and J by 3 bases, and 20 bases separated the two germline ends. This CDR3 is built from 15 residues. Comments on this clonotype: The antigen is unknown.

Collection of about 9.4 milliliters of peripheral blood was performed for each donor. V usage is TRBV12-3 or TRBV12-4 and J usage is TRBJ1-5, with D possibly being TRBD1 (5 bases). This TCR derives from a woman in her sixties or seventies in good health. The sequenced sample was blood. The CDR3 reads CAFTGVDPNNQPQHF. In DNA, the CDR3 is TGTGCCTTCACGGGGGTCGACCCGAACAATCAGCCCCAGCATTTT.